This TCR beta chain is from a study of blood T cell repertoires in COVID-19. Per germline, CDR1 LGHNT and CDR2 FRNRAP. The CDR3 length is 16 residues. V lost 6 bases, J lost 3 bases, and 18 bases lay in between. Using immunoSEQ multiplex PCR, the repertoire was profiled, and TCRdb retains in-frame clones only, with some absent. The table records 100,000 to 150,000 clones, about three quarters of them present only once. Sequencing was carried out using peripheral blood. The V call is TRBV12-5, the J call TRBJ2-1, with D possibly TRBD2 on 7 matching bases. The clonotype originates from a woman aged 70 to 79 with acute or convalescent COVID-19. CDR3 DNA: TGTGCTAGTGGCCCGGTCGAGGGGGGGCACTACAATGAGCAGTTCTTC. Translating it yields CASGPVEGGHYNEQFF.